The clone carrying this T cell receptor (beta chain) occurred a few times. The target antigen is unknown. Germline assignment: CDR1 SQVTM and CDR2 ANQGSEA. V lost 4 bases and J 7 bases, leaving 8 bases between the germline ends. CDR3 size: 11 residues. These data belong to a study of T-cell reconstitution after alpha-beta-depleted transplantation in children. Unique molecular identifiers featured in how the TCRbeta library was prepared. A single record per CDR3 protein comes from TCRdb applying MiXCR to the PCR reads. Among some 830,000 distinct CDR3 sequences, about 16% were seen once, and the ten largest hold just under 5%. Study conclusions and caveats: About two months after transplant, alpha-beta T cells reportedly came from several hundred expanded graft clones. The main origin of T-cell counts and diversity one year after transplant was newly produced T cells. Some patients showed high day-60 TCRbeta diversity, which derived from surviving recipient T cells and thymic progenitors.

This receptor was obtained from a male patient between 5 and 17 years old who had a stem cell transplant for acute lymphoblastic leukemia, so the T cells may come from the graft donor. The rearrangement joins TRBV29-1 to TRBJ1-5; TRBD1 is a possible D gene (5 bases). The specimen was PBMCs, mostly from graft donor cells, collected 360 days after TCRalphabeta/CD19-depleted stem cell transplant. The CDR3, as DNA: TGCAGCGTTGGGGGGGAGCAGCCCCAGCATTTT. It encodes CSVGGEQPQHF.